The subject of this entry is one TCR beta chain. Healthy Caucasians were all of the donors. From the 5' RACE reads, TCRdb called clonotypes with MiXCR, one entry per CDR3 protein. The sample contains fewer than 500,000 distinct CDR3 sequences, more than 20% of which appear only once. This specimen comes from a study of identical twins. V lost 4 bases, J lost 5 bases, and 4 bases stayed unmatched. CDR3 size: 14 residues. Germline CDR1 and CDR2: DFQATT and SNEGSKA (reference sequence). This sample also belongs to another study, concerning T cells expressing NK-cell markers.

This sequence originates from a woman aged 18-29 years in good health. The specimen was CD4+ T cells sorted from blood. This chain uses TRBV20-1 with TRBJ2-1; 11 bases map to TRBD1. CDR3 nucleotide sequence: TGCAGTGCTACAGGGACAGGGGGGAACAATGAGCAGTTCTTC. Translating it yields CSATGTGGNNEQFF.